This entry features one TCR beta chain sequence. Its antigen is currently unknown. The sample originates from a study of response to subunit inactivated influenza vaccine. TCRdb fed the RT-PCR reads into MiXCR, producing one record per CDR3 protein. The sample yields about 800,000 distinct CDR3 sequences, over 20% seen once. Study findings and constraints: The authors put forward the suggestion that each seasonal influenza vaccination may bring in only a limited number of new T cells.

The germline V gene has CDR1 KGHSH and CDR2 LQKENI. CDR3 length equals 16 residues. V lost 3 bases and J 2 bases, leaving 15 bases between the germline ends. This TCR derives from a man between 45 and 60 years old who received an inactivated influenza vaccine. This specimen was PBMCs from blood, taken 4 to 6 days after vaccination. The gene calls are TRBV18 and TRBJ2-3; D might be TRBD2 (6 bases). CDR3: CASSPAGTLATDTQYF. In nucleotides, the CDR3 is TGTGCCAGCTCACCCGCGGGAACCCTCGCCACAGATACGCAGTATTTT.